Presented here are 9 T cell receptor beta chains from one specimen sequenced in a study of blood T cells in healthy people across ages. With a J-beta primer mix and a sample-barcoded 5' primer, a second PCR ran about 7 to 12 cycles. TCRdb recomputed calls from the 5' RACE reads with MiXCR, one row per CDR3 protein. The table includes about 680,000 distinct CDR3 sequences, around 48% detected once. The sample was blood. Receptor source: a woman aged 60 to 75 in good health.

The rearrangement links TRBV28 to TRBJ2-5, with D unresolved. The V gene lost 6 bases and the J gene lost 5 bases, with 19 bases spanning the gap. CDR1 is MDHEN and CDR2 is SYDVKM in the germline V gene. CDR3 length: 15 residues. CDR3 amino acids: CASSSPGLGWETQYF. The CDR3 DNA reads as TGTGCCAGCAGCTCCCCGGGCTTGGGGTGGGAGACCCAGTACTTC.

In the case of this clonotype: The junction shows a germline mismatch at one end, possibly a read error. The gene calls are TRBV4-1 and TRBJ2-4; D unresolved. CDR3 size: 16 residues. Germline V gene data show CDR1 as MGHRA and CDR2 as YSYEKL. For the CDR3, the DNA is TGCGCCAACAGCCAAGAGCTGGCACTAGCCAAAAACATTCAGTACTTC. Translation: CANSQELALAKNIQYF.

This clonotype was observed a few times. CDR3: CSVQPSLAGRPDTQYF. For the CDR3, the DNA is TGCAGCGTTCAACCATCTCTAGCGGGGCGGCCAGATACGCAGTATTTT. The V gene is TRBV29-1, the J gene TRBJ2-3; 9 bases align to TRBD2. The CDR3 runs 16 residues. Germline lookup yields CDR1 SQVTM and CDR2 ANQGSEA. Losses at the gene ends were 5 bases for V and 4 bases for J; bases not matched to a gene: 13.

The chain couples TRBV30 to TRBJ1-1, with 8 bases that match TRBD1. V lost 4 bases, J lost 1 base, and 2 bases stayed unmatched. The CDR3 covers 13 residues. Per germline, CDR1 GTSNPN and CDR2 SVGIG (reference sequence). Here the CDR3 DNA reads TGTGCCTGGACAGGGGGCAAGAACACTGAAGCTTTCTTT. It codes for CAWTGGKNTEAFF.

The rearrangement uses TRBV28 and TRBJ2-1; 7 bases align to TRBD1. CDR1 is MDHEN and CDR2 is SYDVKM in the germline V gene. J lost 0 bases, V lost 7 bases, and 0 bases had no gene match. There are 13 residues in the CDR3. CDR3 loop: CASNRGSYNEQFF. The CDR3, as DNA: TGTGCCAGCAACAGGGGCTCCTACAATGAGCAGTTCTTC.

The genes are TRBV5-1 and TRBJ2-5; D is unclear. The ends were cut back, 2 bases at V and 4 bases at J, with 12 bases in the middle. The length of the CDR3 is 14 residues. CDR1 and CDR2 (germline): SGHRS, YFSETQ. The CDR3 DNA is TGCGCCAGCAGCTTCGCATTGACTTTAGAGACCCAGTACTTC. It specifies CASSFALTLETQYF.

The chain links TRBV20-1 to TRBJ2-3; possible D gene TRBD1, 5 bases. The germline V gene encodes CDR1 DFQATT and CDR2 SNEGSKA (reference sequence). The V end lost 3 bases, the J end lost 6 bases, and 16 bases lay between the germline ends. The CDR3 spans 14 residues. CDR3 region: CSASMQGNADTQYF. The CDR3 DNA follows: TGCAGTGCTAGTATGCAGGGTAATGCGGATACGCAGTATTTT.

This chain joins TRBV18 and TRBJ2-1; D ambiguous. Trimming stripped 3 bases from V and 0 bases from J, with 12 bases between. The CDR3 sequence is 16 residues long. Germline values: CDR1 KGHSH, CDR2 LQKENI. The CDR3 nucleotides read TGTGCCAGCTCACCGAGGAGCCCGAGCTCCTACAATGAGCAGTTCTTC. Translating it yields CASSPRSPSSYNEQFF.

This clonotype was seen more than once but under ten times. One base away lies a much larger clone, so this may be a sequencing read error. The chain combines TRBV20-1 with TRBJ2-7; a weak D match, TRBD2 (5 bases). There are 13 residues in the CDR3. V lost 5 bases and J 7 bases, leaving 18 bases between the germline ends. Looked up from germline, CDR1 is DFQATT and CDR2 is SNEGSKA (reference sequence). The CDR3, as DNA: TGCAGTGCTTGGCGCGGTCGAGGGAATGAGCAGTACTTC. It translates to CSAWRGRGNEQYF.